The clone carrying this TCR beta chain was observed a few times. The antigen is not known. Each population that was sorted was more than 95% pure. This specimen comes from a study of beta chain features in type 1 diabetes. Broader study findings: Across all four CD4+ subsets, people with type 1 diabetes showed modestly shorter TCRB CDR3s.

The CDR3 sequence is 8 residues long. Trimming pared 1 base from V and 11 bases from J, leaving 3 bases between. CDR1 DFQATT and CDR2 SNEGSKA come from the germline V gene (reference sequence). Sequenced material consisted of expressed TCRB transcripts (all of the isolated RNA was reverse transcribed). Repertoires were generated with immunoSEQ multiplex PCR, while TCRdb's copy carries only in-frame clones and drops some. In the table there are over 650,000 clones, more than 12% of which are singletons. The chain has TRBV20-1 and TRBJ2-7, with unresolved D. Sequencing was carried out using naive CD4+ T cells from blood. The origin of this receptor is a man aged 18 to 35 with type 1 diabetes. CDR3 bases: TGCAGTGCTAGAGGGGAGTACTTC. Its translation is CSARGEYF.